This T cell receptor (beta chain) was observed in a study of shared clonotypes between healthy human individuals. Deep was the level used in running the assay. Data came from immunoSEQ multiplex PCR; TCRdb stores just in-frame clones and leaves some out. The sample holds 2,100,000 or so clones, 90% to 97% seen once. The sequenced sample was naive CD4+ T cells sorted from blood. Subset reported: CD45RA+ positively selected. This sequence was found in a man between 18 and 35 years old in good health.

Here the CDR3 reads CASSPQRGSYEQYF. CDR3 nucleotide sequence: TGTGCCAGCTCACCCCAGCGGGGCTCCTACGAGCAGTACTTC. The chain links TRBV18 to TRBJ2-7, with 7 bases matching TRBD2. V was clipped by 3 bases and J by 0 bases; unmatched bases: 2. The CDR3 length is 14 residues. Germline V gene data show CDR1 as KGHSH and CDR2 as LQKENI. Combining the CDR3 with reference TRBV18 and TRBJ2-7 gives the whole variable domain NAGVMQNPRHLVRRRGQEARLRCSPMKGHSHVYWYRQLPEEGLKFMVYLQKENIIDESGMPKERFSAEFPKEGPSILRIQQVVRGDSAAYFCASSPQRGSYEQYFGPGTRLTVT.